This is a list of T cell receptor beta chains from one sample in a study of siplizumab effects on memory and regulatory T cells. The data were produced by immunoSEQ multiplex PCR, yet TCRdb's version contains in-frame clones alone and is incomplete. Among about 72,000 clones, 91% were seen once, and the ten largest hold about 27%. The specimen was CD8+ T cells sorted from blood. The source of these receptors is a human donor in good health. The CDR3 runs from the conserved cysteine through the conserved F or W. Each record gives: D gene, J gene, V gene, CDR3 DNA, CDR3 protein. D genes are given only for firm matches.

d_gene: -
j_gene: TRBJ2-7
v_gene: TRBV5-1
CDR3nt: TGCGCCAGCAGCTTGGCGGGAGTTCGCGAGCAGTACTTC
CDR3aa: CASSLAGVREQYF

d_gene: -
j_gene: TRBJ1-5
v_gene: TRBV19
CDR3nt: TGTGCCAGTAGTGAGACGACAGACCCTAAGGAGCCCCAGCATTTT
CDR3aa: CASSETTDPKEPQHF

d_gene: TRBD1
j_gene: TRBJ2-1
v_gene: TRBV19
CDR3nt: TGTGCCAGTAGGCTGGGACAGGGGGCTTTCAATGAGCAGTTCTTC
CDR3aa: CASRLGQGAFNEQFF

d_gene: TRBD1
j_gene: TRBJ1-2
v_gene: TRBV2
CDR3nt: TGTGCCAGCAGTGAATCACAGGGGGTCGCTAACTATGGCTACACCTTC
CDR3aa: CASSESQGVANYGYTF

d_gene: -
j_gene: TRBJ2-7
v_gene: TRBV4-1
CDR3nt: TGCGCCAGCAGCCAAGCCGGGGCCCCGGGCAACTACGAGCAGTACTTC
CDR3aa: CASSQAGAPGNYEQYF

d_gene: TRBD2
j_gene: TRBJ2-5
v_gene: TRBV7-9
CDR3nt: TGTGCCAGCAGCGGAACTAGCGGGAGACGTCGAGAGACCCAGTACTTC
CDR3aa: CASSGTSGRRRETQYF

d_gene: -
j_gene: TRBJ2-7
v_gene: TRBV4-1
CDR3nt: TGCGCCAGCAGCCCGGCCAAGGGTGGCTCCTACGAGCAGTACTTC
CDR3aa: CASSPAKGGSYEQYF

d_gene: -
j_gene: TRBJ2-5
v_gene: TRBV6-5
CDR3nt: TGTGCCAGCAGGGCCCGTTTGGAGACCCAGTACTTC
CDR3aa: CASRARLETQYF

d_gene: -
j_gene: TRBJ1-1
v_gene: TRBV10-3
CDR3nt: TGTGCCATGAGAGGGCGCCGGGACACTGAAGCTTTCTTT
CDR3aa: CAMRGRRDTEAFF

d_gene: TRBD1
j_gene: TRBJ2-5
v_gene: TRBV2
CDR3nt: TGTGCCAGCCCCGAAGGGCAGGGGGTGGAGACCCAGTACTTC
CDR3aa: CASPEGQGVETQYF

d_gene: -
j_gene: TRBJ2-7
v_gene: TRBV4-1
CDR3nt: TGCGCCAGCAGCCAGCTAGACAGTTTCGAGCAGTACTTC
CDR3aa: CASSQLDSFEQYF

d_gene: -
j_gene: TRBJ2-5
v_gene: TRBV5-5
CDR3nt: TGTGCCAGCAGCTTGTCTTTAGCGTACCAAGAGACCCAGTACTTC
CDR3aa: CASSLSLAYQETQYF

d_gene: -
j_gene: TRBJ1-1
v_gene: TRBV19
CDR3nt: TGTGCCAGTAGGGCAGGTTCTATTGAAGCTTTCTTT
CDR3aa: CASRAGSIEAFF

d_gene: -
j_gene: TRBJ2-7
v_gene: TRBV4-1
CDR3nt: TGCGCCAGCAGCCAAGGAGAGGGGAAGTACGAGCAGTACTTC
CDR3aa: CASSQGEGKYEQYF

d_gene: TRBD2
j_gene: TRBJ2-3
v_gene: TRBV27
CDR3nt: TGTGCCAGCAGTTTCCTAGCGGGTCTCACAGATACGCAGTATTTT
CDR3aa: CASSFLAGLTDTQYF